This T cell receptor (beta chain) stems from a study of CD8+CD57+ T cells in acquired aplastic anemia. The wider study: Mean DNA quantity obtained from sorted CD4+ and CD8+ cells was 3 to 4 ug.

Details on this clonotype: The antigen is unknown.

Whoever was chosen for sequencing had shown CD8+CD57+ cell expansion by flow cytometry. Prior therapy had not been administered to any patient at the time of blood sampling. Template material for TCR beta VDJ and CDR3 profiling consisted of genomic DNA. One entry per CDR3 protein results from TCRdb running MiXCR on the reads. The sample yields under 350,000 distinct CDR3 sequences, approximately 58% seen once. Study-wide results and limits: Patients and controls had CD8+ Simpson's diversity values that were not significantly distinct. About 28 sequences, all CD8+ CDR3, were shared between patients and controls.

The CDR3 has 13 residues. Per the germline V gene, CDR1 is SGHRS and CDR2 is YFSETQ. V lost 6 bases to trimming and J lost 2 bases, with 11 bases between them. The origin of this receptor is a human donor with aplastic anemia. Sequenced material: sorted CD4+, CD8+, or CD8+CD57+ T cells (not recorded which) from PBMCs. This rearrangement joins TRBV5-1 to TRBJ2-5, with unresolved D. DNA of the CDR3: TGCGCCAGCAAGGCAGGACCTCAAGAGACCCAGTACTTC. Amino acids: CASKAGPQETQYF.